The source of this T cell receptor beta chain is a study of type 1 and type 2 diabetes patients. Study overall: From PBMCs, CD4+ and CD8+ T cells were isolated by magnetic microbeads. Across the study, 18,976,912 paired-end reads were produced.

Study results and limitations: Between type 2 diabetes and control samples, V and J usage averaged roughly 0.97 correlation. Age and gender were not matched between study groups.

V lost 1 base and J 4 bases, leaving 10 bases between the germline ends. The CDR3 length is 14 residues. The germline gives CDR1 SGHVS, CDR2 FQNEAQ. There are a few counts of this clonotype. What it binds is not known. PCR was run on genomic DNA. Multiplex PCR with 30 forward and 13 reverse primers amplified the TCR beta CDR3. In TCRdb, the multiplex PCR reads were re-called with MiXCR into one record per CDR3 protein. The sample lists 280,000 or so distinct CDR3 sequences; roughly 50% were seen once. The specimen sequenced was peripheral blood mononuclear cells (PBMCs). The TCR was taken from a man aged 18 to 29 with type 2 diabetes. The rearrangement joins TRBV7-8 to TRBJ1-2, with D tentatively TRBD1 (6 bases). The CDR3: CASSLGPQGYGYTF. DNA of the CDR3: TGTGCCAGCAGCTTAGGCCCACAGGGCTATGGCTACACCTTC.